This T cell receptor beta chain was identified during a study of shared clonotypes between healthy human individuals. Study-level results: In a handful of donors, around 5% of naive CD4 clonotypes appeared in common.

In the naive CD8 group, cells lacked CD45RO and were positively selected for CCR7, so terminally differentiated effector memory CD45RA+ cells were left out. As regards this clone: Its antigen is not known.

Sequencing was performed with immunoSEQ multiplex PCR; in TCRdb, only in-frame clones are kept and a portion is missing. The data show hundreds of thousands of clones, roughly nine tenths seen once. The clonotype originates from a man in his thirties or forties in good health. Sequenced material: naive CD8+ T cells sorted from blood.

CDR3: CAWSRLTPGYEQYF. Here the CDR3 DNA reads TGTGCCTGGAGTCGTTTGACGCCAGGCTACGAGCAGTACTTC. The chain combines TRBV30 with TRBJ2-7, with D unresolved. The germline CDR1 and CDR2 sequences are GTSNPN and SVGIG (reference sequence). The V end lost 2 bases, the J end lost 3 bases, and 14 bases lay between the germline ends. This CDR3 is built from 14 residues.